The rows below give T cell receptor beta chains drawn from one sample of a study of T cell responses to AZD1222 COVID-19 vaccine. Method: immunoSEQ multiplex PCR; TCRdb's copy keeps in-frame clones and lacks some. The table records around 130,000 clones, more than 70% of them present only once. This specimen consisted of peripheral blood, obtained 28 days after the second AZD1222 dose. The receptors derive from an adult who received the AZD1222 COVID-19 vaccine. CDR3s include the opening cysteine and the closing phenylalanine or tryptophan. A D gene is named only where the DNA matches it firmly. The listing skips clone size in some rows; elsewhere it reads once, few, many or a size class.

d_call clone_size j_call v_call cdr3_aa cdr3_nt
- few TRBJ1-1 TRBV19 CASSINTGGSEAFF TGTGCCAGTAGTATTAATACTGGGGGGTCTGAAGCTTTCTTT
TRBD2 - TRBJ2-3 TRBV4-1 CASSRGLAITSTDTQYF TGCGCCAGCAGCCGAGGACTAGCGATTACTAGCACAGATACGCAGTATTTT
TRBD1 - TRBJ1-2 TRBV6-5 CASSNGQGGYTF TGTGCCAGCAGTAATGGACAGGGTGGCTACACCTTC
- - TRBJ2-3 TRBV6-2/TRBV6-3 CASSYPTQGADTQYF TGTGCCAGCAGTTACCCCACTCAAGGGGCAGATACGCAGTATTTT
- - TRBJ2-6 TRBV5-1 CATRTAGANVLTF TGCGCCACCCGGACAGCTGGGGCCAACGTCCTGACTTTC
- - TRBJ1-5 TRBV5-5 CASSFGGFYSNQPQHF TGTGCCAGCAGCTTCGGAGGCTTCTATAGCAATCAGCCCCAGCATTTT
- - TRBJ2-5 TRBV4-2 CASSPTAGGGIRETQYF TGTGCCAGCAGCCCCACGGCCGGTGGAGGTATCAGGGAGACCCAGTACTTC
- - TRBJ2-1 TRBV7-7 CASSLRSSEGGEQFF TGTGCTAGCAGCTTACGGTCTAGCGAGGGGGGTGAGCAGTTCTTC
- once TRBJ1-2 TRBV6-5 CASTLREGPNYGYTF TGTGCCAGCACCTTACGAGAGGGACCTAACTATGGCTACACCTTC
- - TRBJ2-1 TRBV4-1 CASSGVQEVNEQFF TGCGCCAGCAGTGGGGTACAGGAGGTCAATGAGCAGTTCTTC
TRBD2 - TRBJ2-1 TRBV18 CASSQTSGGTLQNEQFF TGTGCCAGCTCCCAGACTAGCGGGGGGACGCTACAGAATGAGCAGTTCTTC
- - TRBJ1-5 TRBV2 CASSDRSNQPQHF TGTGCCAGCAGTGACCGTAGCAATCAGCCCCAGCATTTT
- once TRBJ1-5 TRBV7-2 CASSLDFQPQHF TGTGCCAGCAGCTTAGATTTTCAGCCCCAGCATTTT
TRBD2 - TRBJ2-6 TRBV11-2 CASSWGTSGRTPGANVLTF TGTGCCAGCAGCTGGGGGACTAGCGGGAGGACCCCGGGGGCCAACGTCCTGACTTTC
TRBD2 once TRBJ2-3 TRBV28 CASNERGYTDTQYF TGTGCCAGCAATGAGCGGGGCTACACAGATACGCAGTATTTT
- once TRBJ1-1 TRBV6-6 CASTTEGGGTEAFF TGTGCCAGCACCACGGAGGGAGGCGGCACTGAAGCTTTCTTT
- - TRBJ1-1 TRBV7-2 CASSISGLGTEAFF TGTGCCAGCAGCATATCAGGGTTGGGTACTGAAGCTTTCTTT
- once TRBJ1-1 TRBV5-4 CASSRTVSQVAFF TGTGCCAGCAGCCGTACGGTATCACAGGTCGCTTTCTTT
TRBD2 - TRBJ2-7 TRBV11-2 CASSQSRGTLAGVYEQYF TGTGCCAGCAGCCAATCCCGGGGTACGCTAGCGGGGGTCTACGAGCAGTACTTC
- - TRBJ1-1 TRBV28 CASGNTEAFF TGTGCCAGCGGTAACACTGAAGCTTTCTTT
- - TRBJ1-1 TRBV10-3 CATGEGNTEAFF TGTGCCACGGGGGAAGGAAACACTGAAGCTTTCTTT
- - TRBJ2-1 TRBV14 CASSQDLAGYNEQFF TGTGCCAGCAGCCAAGATCTGGCCGGGTACAATGAGCAGTTCTTC
TRBD1 - TRBJ1-6 TRBV30 CAWSVGQGLRAPGNSPLHF TGTGCCTGGAGTGTGGGACAGGGGCTCCGGGCTCCGGGGAATTCACCCCTCCACTTT
- - TRBJ2-3 TRBV7-3 CASSSTGDDTQYF TGTGCCAGCAGTTCAACAGGAGACGATACGCAGTATTTT
- - TRBJ2-7 TRBV7-2 CASSYTPSGSYEQYF TGTGCCAGCAGCTACACCCCCTCGGGTTCCTACGAGCAGTACTTC
- - TRBJ2-2 TRBV10-3 CAISGTATNTGELFF TGTGCCATCAGCGGGACGGCAACGAACACCGGGGAGCTGTTTTTT
- - TRBJ1-2 TRBV18 CASSPPMRVDYGYTF TGTGCCAGCTCACCACCCATGAGGGTTGACTATGGCTACACCTTC
- - TRBJ2-2 TRBV7-3 CASSLAMGGELFF TGTGCCAGCAGCTTAGCTATGGGCGGGGAGCTGTTTTTT
TRBD1 few TRBJ1-1 TRBV20-1 CSASRGQAFTEAFF TGCAGTGCTAGTCGGGGACAGGCCTTCACTGAAGCTTTCTTT
TRBD1 - TRBJ1-4 TRBV5-8 CASSQGTGLNEKLFF TGTGCCAGCAGCCAAGGGACAGGATTAAATGAAAAACTGTTTTTT
- - TRBJ2-2 TRBV11-2 CASSNKNTGELFF TGTGCCAGCAGCAACAAGAACACCGGGGAGCTGTTTTTT
- once TRBJ1-5 TRBV7-9 CASSSNSGVNQPQHF TGTGCCAGCAGCTCGAATTCAGGGGTGAATCAGCCCCAGCATTTT
- - TRBJ1-1 TRBV28 CASHSLEVTEAFF TGTGCCAGCCATAGCCTAGAGGTGACTGAAGCTTTCTTT
- - TRBJ2-7 TRBV3-1/TRBV3-2 CASSHSPSYEQYF TGTGCCAGCAGCCATTCTCCCTCCTACGAGCAGTACTTC
- - TRBJ1-5 TRBV28 CASGSFFEGPQHF TGTGCCAGCGGCTCTTTCTTTGAGGGGCCCCAGCATTTT
- - TRBJ2-2 TRBV7-8 CASTATGTLSTGELFF TGTGCCAGCACCGCAACCGGGACTTTGTCCACCGGGGAGCTGTTTTTT
TRBD1 once TRBJ1-1 TRBV7-8 CASRSGTGITGTEAFF TGTGCCAGCAGATCCGGGACAGGTATTACGGGCACTGAAGCTTTCTTT
- - TRBJ1-6 TRBV7-8 CASSLALGGFNSPLHF TGTGCCAGCAGCTTAGCGCTGGGGGGCTTCAATTCACCCCTCCACTTT
- once TRBJ2-7 TRBV7-8 CASSSFDRPYEQYF TGTGCCAGCAGCTCCTTTGACAGGCCCTACGAGCAGTACTTC
TRBD1 - TRBJ1-3 TRBV3-1/TRBV3-2 CASSRDSSGNTIYF TGTGCCAGCAGCCGGGACAGCTCTGGAAACACCATATATTTT